This T cell receptor (beta chain) was recovered during a study of a mutant IDH1 vaccine in newly diagnosed glioma. Time point in this sample: week 5, during vaccination. Topical imiquimod was applied with each vaccine dose, which held 300 ug of mutant IDH1 20-mer peptide. Each astrocytoma in the donors was new, WHO grade 3 or 4, IDH1-mutant and ATRX-lost. The germline CDR1 and CDR2 sequences are LNHDA and SQIVND (reference sequence). V was pared by 3 bases and J by 1 base, with 8 bases between. This CDR3 contains 14 residues. Clones were read by immunoSEQ multiplex PCR, and TCRdb kept only the in-frame ones, dropping some. The profile shows some 48,000 clones, roughly 78% of them singletons. Details on this clone: The antigen remains undetermined.

The chain uses TRBV19 and TRBJ2-3; D gene uncertain. This specimen was PBMCs, taken from a glioma patient whose treatment included an IDH1 peptide vaccine. This clonotype originated in a woman aged 35 to 49 with glioma. CDR3 nucleotides: TGTGCCAGTAGTATTGTTGTAGGCACAGATACGCAGTATTTT. Amino acids: CASSIVVGTDTQYF.